This T cell receptor (beta chain) was captured in a study of early T cells in non-severe SARS-CoV-2 infection. This clonotype has a count of ten or more. TCRdb called the 5' RACE reads again in MiXCR, with one record for every CDR3 protein. The sample includes some 30,000 distinct CDR3 sequences, roughly 7.2% of them seen just once. The sequenced sample was whole blood. The receptor was isolated from an adult who was a healthcare worker with PCR-confirmed SARS-CoV-2 infection or an uninfected control (not recorded which).

This CDR3 reads CASSYSQGSARAEAFF. The CDR3, as DNA: TGTGCCAGCAGTTACTCGCAGGGTTCGGCGCGCGCTGAAGCTTTCTTT. This sequence joins TRBV6-5 and TRBJ1-1; D may be TRBD1 (5 bases). The CDR3 has 16 residues. Germline V CDR1 and CDR2: MNHEY, SVGAGI. The V and J ends lost 0 bases and 6 bases respectively, with 17 bases between them.